There are many counts of the clone carrying this TCR beta chain. The target antigen is unknown. The CDR3 has 14 residues. Looked up from germline, CDR1 is MNHNS and CDR2 is SASEGT. Trimming cost V 4 bases and J 7 bases; bases outside gene matches: 9. The data belong to a study of response to subunit inactivated influenza vaccine. Overall study findings and caveats: Authors suggested each seasonal flu vaccination may recruit only limited numbers of new T cells.

TCRdb used MiXCR to reprocess the RT-PCR reads, holding one entry per CDR3 protein. The sample has some 180,000 distinct CDR3 sequences; around 9.2% are singletons. V and J are TRBV6-1 and TRBJ1-1; 7 nucleotides match TRBD1. Specimen: non-naive T cells sorted from PBMCs, collected on the day of vaccination. This clonotype was sampled from a man between 45 and 60 years old who received an inactivated influenza vaccine. CDR3 residues: CASSGFRDSSEAFF. The CDR3 coding sequence is TGTGCCAGCAGTGGATTCCGGGACAGCAGTGAAGCTTTCTTT.